This record covers a single TCR beta chain. Regarding treatment: 15 to 20 received Ad26.COV2.S at low or high dose, single or two shots; about five received placebo; per-sample allocation not given. After the first vaccine or placebo injection, samples were drawn on day 63. Donation was by an adult aged 18-55 years who was in Boston. Spike of the Wuhan-strain SARS-CoV-2 was expressed by an Ad26 vector, which formed the vaccine. The entry originates in a study of Ad26.COV2.S vaccination and SARS-CoV-2 variants. Overall study context: Intramuscular Ad26.COV2.S doses were given once or twice, 56 days apart.

Data came from immunoSEQ multiplex PCR; TCRdb stores just in-frame clones and leaves some out. The sample includes around 340,000 clones, less than 90% of them seen just once. This CDR3 region has 16 residues. The germline CDR1 and CDR2 sequences are LNHDA and SQIVND (reference sequence). J lost 2 bases, V lost 5 bases, and 10 bases had no gene match. V gene TRBV19 combines with J gene TRBJ2-7, with 9 bases fitting TRBD1. The starting material was peripheral blood, obtained in a trial of Ad26.COV2.S vaccine versus placebo. The sequence came from a person aged 18-65 years who received the Ad26.COV2.S COVID-19 vaccine or a placebo. As DNA, the CDR3 is TGTGCCAGTAGTGAACAAACAGGGGGCTTGGCCTACGAGCAGTACTTC. Protein product: CASSEQTGGLAYEQYF.